The clone carrying this TCR beta chain was picked up many times. Its specificity is unknown. Using unique molecular identifiers, the investigators prepared the TCRbeta library. In TCRdb, the PCR reads were re-called with MiXCR into one record per CDR3 protein. The sample carries about 230,000 distinct CDR3 sequences, roughly a tenth recorded once. These data belong to a study of T-cell reconstitution after alpha-beta-depleted transplantation in children. The CDR3 length is 16 residues. V was pared by 2 bases and J by 6 bases, with 20 bases between. From germline, CDR1 is DFQATT and CDR2 SNEGSKA (reference sequence). Findings of the study overall: Surviving recipient T cells and intrathymic progenitors accounted for some patients' high TCRbeta diversity at day 60. There were reportedly several hundred expanded graft clones from which alpha-beta T cells came about two months after transplant. One year after transplant, T-cell counts and diversity came mostly from newly produced T cells.

The receptor was derived from a child younger than two with acute myeloid leukemia, due to receive a stem cell transplant. The chain couples TRBV20-1 to TRBJ2-1; maybe TRBD1 (6 bases). The source material was PBMCs, sampled before TCRalphabeta/CD19-depleted stem cell transplant. The CDR3 loop is CSARSRTENKLNEQFF. The CDR3 coding sequence is TGCAGTGCTAGATCTCGGACAGAGAATAAGCTCAATGAGCAGTTCTTC.